These 21 T cell receptor beta chains share one sample of origin, sequenced in a study of beta chain features in type 1 diabetes. Overall study results and limits: People with Type 1 diabetes carried modestly yet significantly shorter TCRB CDR3s in all four CD4+ subsets.

For these TCRs, the target antigens are not known. Investigators reverse transcribed all isolated RNA, so they sequenced expressed TCRB transcripts. Clones were read by immunoSEQ multiplex PCR, and TCRdb kept only the in-frame ones, dropping some. The top ten clones hold around 0.012% of a sample with a few hundred thousand clones, roughly 25% of them seen once. The material sequenced was naive CD4+ T cells from blood. Receptors were obtained from a woman in her 30s with type 1 diabetes.

The DNA for the CDR3 is TGTGCCAGCAGCAAGGGACAGGCGTTCTATGGCTACACCTTC. Encoded protein: CASSKGQAFYGYTF. The chain has TRBV6-5 and TRBJ1-2, with TRBD1 identical over 8 bases. Germline CDR1 is MNHEY and CDR2 is SVGAGI. The trim removed 6 bases at V and 4 bases at J, leaving 7 bases unmatched. This CDR3 comprises 14 residues.

The CDR3 sequence: CSGEVQGLTEAFF. In DNA, the CDR3 is TGCAGCGGGGAGGTCCAGGGACTCACTGAAGCTTTCTTT. This chain joins TRBV29-1 and TRBJ1-1; D possibly corresponds to TRBD1 (5 bases). CDR3 length: 13 amino acids. V lost 7 bases to trimming and J lost 4 bases, with 16 bases between them. Germline CDR1 and CDR2: SQVTM and ANQGSEA. The whole variable domain, filled in from reference TRBV29-1 and TRBJ1-1, reads SAVISQKPSRDICQRGTSLTIQCQVDSQVTMMFWYRQQPGQSLTLIATANQGSEATYESGFVIDKFPISRPNLTFSTLTVSNMSPEDSSIYLCSGEVQGLTEAFFGQGTRLTVV.

This clone has only a few counts. CDR3 sequence (DNA): TGTGCCAGCAGTTCCCCATCGGGGGCCGGGGAGCTGTTTTTT. It is translated as CASSSPSGAGELFF. This chain joins TRBV28 and TRBJ2-2; D is perhaps TRBD2 (6 bases). This CDR3 is 14 amino acids long. Trimming shortened V by 4 bases and J by 6 bases, and 12 bases separated the two germline ends. CDR1 is MDHEN, CDR2 SYDVKM, per germline.

CDR3 DNA: TGTGCCAGCAGTTACTCCAGGTCCAACGAGCAGTTCTTC. Its protein product is CASSYSRSNEQFF. The V call is TRBV6-5, the J call TRBJ2-1; D is undetermined. Trimming cost V 0 bases and J 10 bases, with 10 bases left between them. Looked up from germline, CDR1 is MNHEY and CDR2 is SVGAGI. CDR3 length: 13 residues.

The chain has TRBV5-4 and TRBJ1-2, with 9 positions matching TRBD1. With 7 bases clipped from V and 8 bases from J, the junction kept 9 bases outside the gene matches. Germline CDR1 reads SGHNT; CDR2 reads YYREEE (reference sequence). This CDR3 has 13 amino acids. The CDR3 bases are TGTGCCAGCCGAGGGACAGGGAAGAAGGGCTACACCTTC. Its translation is CASRGTGKKGYTF.

Only a few counts were recorded for this clone. This sequence joins TRBV29-1 and TRBJ2-3; D is unresolved. The CDR3 length is 10 residues. Trimming left V 8 bases short and J 4 bases short, with 7 bases between. Germline V gene sequence: CDR1 SQVTM, CDR2 ANQGSEA. The CDR3 DNA reads TGCAGCACTGCCCCAGATACGCAGTATTTT. It specifies CSTAPDTQYF.

This sequence joins TRBV19 and TRBJ2-7; the match to TRBD1 covers 7 bases. V lost 3 bases and J lost 7; bases outside the gene matches: 15. There are 16 residues in the CDR3. In germline, CDR1 is LNHDA, CDR2 SQIVND (reference sequence). The CDR3 DNA sequence: TGTGCCAGTAGTATGGAAAGACACTTTGACAGGGTTGAGCAGTACTTC. Translating it yields CASSMERHFDRVEQYF.

The chain is built from TRBV28 and TRBJ1-2; maybe TRBD1 (5 bases). Trimming left V 2 bases short and J 8 bases short, with 12 bases between. The germline V gene has CDR1 MDHEN and CDR2 SYDVKM. This CDR3 contains 13 residues. Written as DNA, the CDR3 is TGTGCCAGCAGTTTAATGACAGATGGAGGCTACACCTTC. Protein product: CASSLMTDGGYTF.

This chain uses TRBV7-9 with TRBJ1-1; D might be TRBD1 (5 bases). The CDR3 contains 15 residues. Germline assignment: CDR1 SEHNR and CDR2 FQNEAQ (reference sequence). Trimming removed 3 bases at V and 2 bases at J, with 13 bases between. CDR3 protein: CASSLHRGVNTEAFF. CDR3 bases: TGTGCCAGCAGCTTGCACCGGGGGGTTAACACTGAAGCTTTCTTT.

This clone has only a few counts. This chain links TRBV5-1 with TRBJ1-5; D remains ambiguous. Germline V lookup: CDR1 SGHRS, CDR2 YFSETQ. The CDR3 extends over 13 amino acids. Trimming left V 0 bases short and J 6 bases short, with 7 bases between. The chain's CDR3 is CASSLDSTQPQHF. CDR3 coding DNA: TGCGCCAGCAGCTTGGACTCTACTCAGCCCCAGCATTTT.

This clone appeared a few times. J is TRBJ1-2 and V is TRBV28; D is perhaps TRBD1 (6 bases). Germline loops: CDR1 MDHEN, CDR2 SYDVKM. Between the trimmed V and J ends, which lost 8 bases and 4 bases, there was a span of 14 bases. The CDR3 length is 13 residues. For the CDR3, the DNA is TGTGCCAGCCACTCAGGACAGCCCTATGGCTACACCTTC. Its translation: CASHSGQPYGYTF.

This chain uses TRBV25-1 with TRBJ2-5, with D perhaps TRBD1 (6 bases). V lost 4 bases to trimming and J lost 2 bases, with 14 bases between them. The CDR3 length is 15 residues. The V gene's germline CDR1 is MGHDK and CDR2 SYGVNS. The CDR3 DNA sequence: TGTGCCAGCAGTGGGGGAAGGACAGTACAAGAGACCCAGTACTTC. It is translated as CASSGGRTVQETQYF.

This clone was observed a handful of times. This rearrangement joins TRBV13 to TRBJ1-1; D possibly corresponds to TRBD1 (6 bases). The CDR3 has 14 amino acids. Germline CDR1 and CDR2: PRHDT and FYEKMQ (reference sequence). The germline V and J ends were trimmed by 3 bases and 4 bases, with 12 bases remaining between them. CDR3 region: CASSLDSLPTEAFF. The CDR3 coding sequence is TGTGCCAGCAGCTTGGACAGTCTGCCCACTGAAGCTTTCTTT.

The chain couples TRBV6-6 to TRBJ2-1, with 7 nucleotides matching TRBD1. The CDR3 length is 14 residues. Germline V gene data show CDR1 as MNHNY and CDR2 as SVGAGI (reference sequence). The J segment lost 2 bases and the V segment lost 2 bases, leaving 0 bases of the junction unmatched. The CDR3 nucleotides are TGTGCCAGCAGTTACGACAGGGCCTACAATGAGCAGTTCTTC. Amino acids: CASSYDRAYNEQFF.

This chain links TRBV11-2 with TRBJ2-2; D is uncertain. The CDR3 has 13 residues. CDR1 and CDR2 (germline): SGHAT, FQNNGV. V was pared by 5 bases and J by 6 bases, with 10 bases between. The CDR3 sequence is CASSEQYPGELFF. CDR3 DNA sequence: TGTGCCAGCAGCGAACAGTACCCCGGGGAGCTGTTTTTT.

The chain combines TRBV10-3 with TRBJ2-1, with D perhaps matching TRBD2 (6 bases). Germline CDR1 and CDR2: ENHRY and SYGVKD. Deletions cut 6 bases from V and 1 base from J, with 13 bases between. CDR3 size: 15 residues. The CDR3 reads CAIRANSGSYNEQFF. CDR3 DNA: TGTGCCATCAGAGCCAATAGCGGTTCCTACAATGAGCAGTTCTTC.

This clone was seen only a few times. The V and J genes are TRBV5-1 and TRBJ2-5; D call uncertain. The CDR3 consists of 15 residues. Germline V gene lookup returns CDR1 SGHRS and CDR2 YFSETQ. V was shortened by 0 bases and J by 2 bases, with 11 bases between the two germline ends. The CDR3 bases are TGCGCCAGCAGCTTGGAGAGTCTTCTACAAGAGACCCAGTACTTC. It is translated as CASSLESLLQETQYF.

The rearrangement links TRBV30 to TRBJ1-4, with 8 positions matching TRBD1. CDR3 length: 13 residues. V was clipped by 0 bases and J by 13 bases; unmatched bases: 7. CDR1 is GTSNPN, CDR2 SVGIG, per germline (reference sequence). The CDR3 sequence: CAWSVAYRGGLFF. CDR3 DNA: TGTGCCTGGAGTGTAGCGTACAGGGGGGGACTGTTTTTT.

J is TRBJ2-1 and V is TRBV18, with 10 nucleotides matching TRBD1. CDR1 is KGHSH and CDR2 is LQKENI in the germline V gene. The J segment lost 6 bases and the V segment lost 6 bases, leaving 8 bases of the junction unmatched. The length of the CDR3 is 15 residues. In DNA, the CDR3 is TGTGCCAGCTCTACCGGGACAGGGGACATCAATGAGCAGTTCTTC. This sequence encodes CASSTGTGDINEQFF.

A word on this clone: Other DNA sequences in this sample translate to the same CDR3. The chain joins TRBV5-4 to TRBJ2-3; D gene ambiguous. Germline CDR1 and CDR2: SGHNT and YYREEE (reference sequence). V shed 1 base and J shed 1 base, with 4 bases lying between them. This CDR3 is 13 amino acids long. The DNA for the CDR3 is TGTGCCAGCAGCTTGTCTGGCACAGATACGCAGTATTTT. Amino acid sequence: CASSLSGTDTQYF.

V usage is TRBV7-9 and J usage is TRBJ2-2; no reliable D call. The CDR3 runs 13 residues. The V gene lost 4 bases and the J gene lost 5 bases, with 8 bases spanning the gap. The germline CDR1 and CDR2 sequences are SEHNR and FQNEAQ (reference sequence). This CDR3 reads CASSSQATGELFF. The CDR3 bases are TGTGCCAGCAGCTCCCAGGCGACCGGGGAGCTGTTTTTT. Full variable domain (outside the CDR3, taken from reference TRBV7-9 and TRBJ2-2): DTGVSQNPRHKITKRGQNVTFRCDPISEHNRLYWYRQTLGQGPEFLTYFQNEAQLEKSRLLSDRFSAERPKGSFSTLEIQRTEQGDSAMYLCASSSQATGELFFGEGSRLTVL.